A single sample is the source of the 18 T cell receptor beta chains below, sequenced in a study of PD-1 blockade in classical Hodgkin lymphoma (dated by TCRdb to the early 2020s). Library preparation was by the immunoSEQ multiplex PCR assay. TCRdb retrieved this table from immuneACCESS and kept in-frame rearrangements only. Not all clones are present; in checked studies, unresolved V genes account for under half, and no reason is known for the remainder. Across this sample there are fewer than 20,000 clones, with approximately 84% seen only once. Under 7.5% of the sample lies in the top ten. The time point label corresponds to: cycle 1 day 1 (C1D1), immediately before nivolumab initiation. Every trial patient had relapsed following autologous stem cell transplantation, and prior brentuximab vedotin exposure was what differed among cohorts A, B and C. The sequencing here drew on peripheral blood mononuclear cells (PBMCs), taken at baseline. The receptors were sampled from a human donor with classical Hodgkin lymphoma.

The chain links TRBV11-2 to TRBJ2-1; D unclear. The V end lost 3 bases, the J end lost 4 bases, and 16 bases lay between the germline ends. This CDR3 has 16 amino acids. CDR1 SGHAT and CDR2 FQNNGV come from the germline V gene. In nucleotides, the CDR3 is TGTGCCAGCAGCTTGTTTAAAAGCCTATCTTACAATGAGCAGTTCTTC. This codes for CASSLFKSLSYNEQFF.

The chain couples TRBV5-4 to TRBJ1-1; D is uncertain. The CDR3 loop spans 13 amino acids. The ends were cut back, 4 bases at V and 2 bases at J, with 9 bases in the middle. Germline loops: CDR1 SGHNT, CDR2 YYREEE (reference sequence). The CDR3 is CASSAQGNTEAFF. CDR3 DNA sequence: TGTGCCAGCAGCGCACAAGGAAACACTGAAGCTTTCTTT.

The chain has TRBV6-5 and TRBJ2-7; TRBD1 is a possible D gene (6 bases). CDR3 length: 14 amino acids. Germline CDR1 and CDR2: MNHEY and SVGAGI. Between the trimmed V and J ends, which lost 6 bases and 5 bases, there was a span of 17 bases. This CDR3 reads CASRRAINRDEQYF. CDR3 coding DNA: TGTGCCAGCAGGCGCGCTATAAACAGGGACGAGCAGTACTTC.

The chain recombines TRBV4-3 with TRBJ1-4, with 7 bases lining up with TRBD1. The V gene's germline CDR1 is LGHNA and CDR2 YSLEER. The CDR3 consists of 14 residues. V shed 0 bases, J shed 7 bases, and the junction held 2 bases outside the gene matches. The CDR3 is CASSQETGVEKLFF. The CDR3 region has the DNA TGCGCCAGCAGCCAAGAAACAGGGGTTGAAAAACTGTTTTTT.

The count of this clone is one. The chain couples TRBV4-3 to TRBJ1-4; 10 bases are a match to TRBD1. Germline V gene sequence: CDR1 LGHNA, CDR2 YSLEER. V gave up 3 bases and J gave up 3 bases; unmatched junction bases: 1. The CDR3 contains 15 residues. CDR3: CASSHGTGANEKLFF. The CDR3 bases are TGCGCCAGCAGCCATGGGACAGGGGCTAATGAAAAACTGTTTTTT.

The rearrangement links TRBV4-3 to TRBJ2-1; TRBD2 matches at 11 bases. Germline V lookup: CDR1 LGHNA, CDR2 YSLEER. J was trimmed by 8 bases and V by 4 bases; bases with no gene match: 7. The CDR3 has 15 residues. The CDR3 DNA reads TGCGCCAGCAGCCCCGGGGTAGCGGGGGGGTATGAGCAGTTCTTC. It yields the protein CASSPGVAGGYEQFF.

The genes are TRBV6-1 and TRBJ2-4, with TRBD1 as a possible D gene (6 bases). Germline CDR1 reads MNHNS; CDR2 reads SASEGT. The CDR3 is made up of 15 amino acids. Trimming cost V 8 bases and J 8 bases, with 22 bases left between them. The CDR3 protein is CASLLNWQGSDIQYF. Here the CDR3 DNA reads TGTGCCAGCCTCCTAAATTGGCAGGGGAGCGACATTCAGTACTTC.

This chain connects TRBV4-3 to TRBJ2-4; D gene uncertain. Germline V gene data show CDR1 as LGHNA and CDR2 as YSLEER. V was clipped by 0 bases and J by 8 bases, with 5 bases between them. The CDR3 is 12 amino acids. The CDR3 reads CASSQDGHIQYF. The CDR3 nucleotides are TGCGCCAGCAGCCAAGATGGTCACATTCAGTACTTC.

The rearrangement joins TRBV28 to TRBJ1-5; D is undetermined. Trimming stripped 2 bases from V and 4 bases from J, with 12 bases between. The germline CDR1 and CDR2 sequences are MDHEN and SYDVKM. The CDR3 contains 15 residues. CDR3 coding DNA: TGTGCCAGCAGTTTAGGATCGGAGACTAATCAGCCCCAGCATTTT. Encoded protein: CASSLGSETNQPQHF.

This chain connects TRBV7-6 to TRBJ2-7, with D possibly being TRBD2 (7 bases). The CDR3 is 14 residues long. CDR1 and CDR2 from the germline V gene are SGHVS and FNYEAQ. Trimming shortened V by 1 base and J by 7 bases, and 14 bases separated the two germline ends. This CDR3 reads CASSLEGGALEQYF. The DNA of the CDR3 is TGTGCCAGCAGCTTAGAGGGGGGGGCGCTTGAGCAGTACTTC. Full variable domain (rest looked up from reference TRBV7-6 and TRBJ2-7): GAGVSQSPRYKVTKRGQDVALRCDPISGHVSLYWYRQALGQGPEFLTYFNYEAQQDKSGLPNDRFSAERPEGSISTLTIQRTEQRDSAMYRCASSLEGGALEQYFGPGTRLTVT.

CDR3 sequence reads: CASSPQRGGPQETQYF. DNA of the CDR3: TGTGCCAGCAGCCCCCAACGGGGGGGCCCCCAAGAGACCCAGTACTTC. This sequence joins TRBV7-3 and TRBJ2-5; 8 nucleotides agree with TRBD2. CDR1 is SGHTA, CDR2 FQGTGA, per germline. V lost 5 bases to trimming and J lost 1 base; unmatched junction nucleotides: 9. This CDR3 has 16 amino acids. Using reference TRBV7-3 and TRBJ2-5 for the parts outside the CDR3, the full variable domain is GAGVSQTPSNKVTEKGKYVELRCDPISGHTALYWYRQSLGQGPEFLIYFQGTGAADDSGLPNDRFFAVRPEGSVSTLKIQRTERGDSAVYLCASSPQRGGPQETQYFGPGTRLLVL.

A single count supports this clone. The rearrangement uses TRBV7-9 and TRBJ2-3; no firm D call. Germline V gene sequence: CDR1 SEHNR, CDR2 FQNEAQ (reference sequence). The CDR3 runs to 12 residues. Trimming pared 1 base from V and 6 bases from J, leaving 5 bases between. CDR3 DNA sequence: TGTGCCAGCAGCTTAGTTCGGGATACGCAGTATTTT. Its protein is CASSLVRDTQYF.

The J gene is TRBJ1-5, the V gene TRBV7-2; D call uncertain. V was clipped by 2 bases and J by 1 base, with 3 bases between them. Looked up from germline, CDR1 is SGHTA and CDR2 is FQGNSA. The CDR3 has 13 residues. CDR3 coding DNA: TGTGCCAGCAGCTTAAGCAGCAATCAGCCCCAGCATTTT. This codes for CASSLSSNQPQHF.

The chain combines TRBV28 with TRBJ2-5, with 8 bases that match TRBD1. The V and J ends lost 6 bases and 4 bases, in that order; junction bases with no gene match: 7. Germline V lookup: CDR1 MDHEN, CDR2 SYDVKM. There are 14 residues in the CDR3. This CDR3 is CASSQGQARETQYF. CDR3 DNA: TGTGCCAGCAGCCAGGGACAGGCAAGAGAGACCCAGTACTTC.

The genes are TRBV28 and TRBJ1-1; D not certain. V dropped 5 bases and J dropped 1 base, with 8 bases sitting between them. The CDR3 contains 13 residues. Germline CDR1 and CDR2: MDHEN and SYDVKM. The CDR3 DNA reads TGTGCCAGCAGTCTCACGTGGAACACTGAAGCTTTCTTT. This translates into CASSLTWNTEAFF.

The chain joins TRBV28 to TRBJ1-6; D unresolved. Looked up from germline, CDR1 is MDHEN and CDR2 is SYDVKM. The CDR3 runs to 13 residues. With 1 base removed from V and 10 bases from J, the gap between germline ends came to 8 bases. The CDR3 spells CASSLLQRSPLHF. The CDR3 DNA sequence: TGTGCCAGCAGTTTATTACAGCGCTCACCCCTCCACTTT.

CDR3 region: CASSHGVRATYEQFF. CDR3 bases: TGTGCCAGCAGCCACGGGGTGAGGGCTACCTATGAGCAGTTCTTC. The rearrangement joins TRBV5-6 to TRBJ2-1; D may be TRBD2 (5 bases). CDR1 is SGHDT, CDR2 YYEEEE, per germline. CDR3 length: 15 amino acids. V lost 4 bases and J 8 bases, leaving 19 bases between the germline ends.

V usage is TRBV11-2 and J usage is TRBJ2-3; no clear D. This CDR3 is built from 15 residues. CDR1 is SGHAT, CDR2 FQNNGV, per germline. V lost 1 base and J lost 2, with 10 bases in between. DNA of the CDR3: TGTGCCAGCAGCTTAGTCCCCGGACCCACAGATACGCAGTATTTT. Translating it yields CASSLVPGPTDTQYF.